This entry concerns a single T cell receptor (beta chain). In the authors' methods: Estimation of nucleated cell counts relied on the amplification of reference gene primers. Clones were read by immunoSEQ multiplex PCR, and TCRdb kept only the in-frame ones, dropping some. Clonal size and the V and J genes are those of that table, whereas D and trimming came from the DNA. Of roughly 360,000 clones in the sample, 81% were seen once. V lost 4 bases and J lost 3; bases outside the gene matches: 7. The CDR3 extends over 16 amino acids. Germline V gene sequence: CDR1 SGDLS, CDR2 YYNGEE. These data are taken from a study of blood T cell repertoires in COVID-19. Study-level background: Samples taken during acute and convalescent COVID-19 were collected in the United States, Italy and Spain. The cDNA or gDNA used as material had been derived from T cells, B-cell-depleted T cells, or PBMCs.

Sequencing used peripheral blood. This chain links TRBV9 with TRBJ1-4, with TRBD1 identical over 9 bases. The sequence came from a human donor with acute or convalescent COVID-19. The donor label of this sample is uncertain. The chain's CDR3 is CASSLGTGPSNEKLFF. The CDR3 DNA sequence: TGTGCCAGCAGCCTCGGGACAGGGCCTTCTAATGAAAAACTGTTTTTT.